A single sample is the source of the 26 T cell receptor beta chains below, sequenced in a study of metastatic and nonmetastatic thyroid tumors. TCRdb re-processed the PCR reads through MiXCR. In the table there are over 45,000 clones, over 20% of which are singletons. No treatment of any kind had been given to any patient before thyroid surgery. Sequences were obtained from blood. Every receptor here comes from a male donor with papillary thyroid cancer or a benign thyroid nodule (not recorded which). Some clones in this sample may be carry-over from other donors' samples.

For this clone: Other DNA sequences within the sample encode an identical CDR3. CDR3 loop: CASGVSPYNSPLHF. The CDR3 nucleotides read TGTGCCAGTGGGGTGAGTCCCTATAATTCACCCCTCCACTTT. V gene TRBV25-1 combines with J gene TRBJ1-6; D unclear. Germline values: CDR1 MGHDK, CDR2 SYGVNS. This CDR3 is 14 amino acids long. The V and J ends lost 9 bases and 2 bases respectively, with 11 bases between them.

This clone was seen ten or more times. V is TRBV30 and J is TRBJ2-1, with 8 bases aligning to TRBD2. Germline V gene sequence: CDR1 GTSNPN, CDR2 SVGIG (reference sequence). This CDR3 comprises 13 residues. V lost 1 base and J lost 12; bases outside the gene matches: 8. The CDR3 reads CAWSGGRMDGQFF. The CDR3 DNA follows: TGTGCCTGGAGTGGCGGGAGGATGGATGGGCAGTTCTTC.

With respect to this clone: A much larger clonotype is one base distant, so this may be a read error. The same CDR3 also results from other DNA sequences found in this sample. The chain links TRBV7-9 to TRBJ2-5, with 8 bases matching TRBD1. CDR3 size: 13 residues. CDR1 is SEHNR and CDR2 is FQNEAQ in the germline V gene (reference sequence). CDR3 region: CATTKDRGETQYF. CDR3 nucleotides: TGTGCCACCACGAAAGACAGGGGAGAGACACAGTACTTC.

This clone came up many times. The chain is built from TRBV6-1 and TRBJ2-5, with a possible D match to TRBD2 (6 bases). The germline V and J ends were trimmed by 0 bases and 0 bases, with 14 bases remaining between them. Germline loops: CDR1 MNHNS, CDR2 SASEGT. The CDR3 contains 17 residues. The CDR3 nucleotides are TGTGCCAGCAGTGAAGCAGCTTGGGAGGAAAACCAAGAGACCCAGTACTTC. Amino acid sequence: CASSEAAWEENQETQYF.

This clone occurred many times. The V gene is TRBV7-9, the J gene TRBJ2-1, with D possibly being TRBD1 or TRBD2 (5 bases each). Germline V lookup: CDR1 SEHNR, CDR2 FQNEAQ (reference sequence). Trimming stripped 4 bases from V and 9 bases from J, with 13 bases between. CDR3 size: 13 residues. CDR3 DNA: TGTGCCAGCAGCTACGCAGGTGGGGGTGAGCAGTTCTTC. Translation gives CASSYAGGGEQFF.

This clone is medium-sized by share. The genes are TRBV5-1 and TRBJ2-7; 9 bases are a match to TRBD1. Germline V gene lookup returns CDR1 SGHRS and CDR2 YFSETQ. V trimming: 2 bases; J trimming: 6 bases; junction bases outside the gene matches: 3. The CDR3 is made up of 13 amino acids. This CDR3 reads CASSLRTGVEQYF. In DNA form, the CDR3 reads TGCGCCAGCAGCTTAAGGACAGGGGTCGAGCAGTACTTC.

V is TRBV6-5 and J is TRBJ1-6; D is perhaps TRBD1 (5 bases). CDR1 is MNHEY, CDR2 SVGAGI, per germline. Trimming cost V 2 bases and J 9 bases, with 8 bases left between them. This CDR3 contains 13 residues. This CDR3 reads CASSYVGGSPLHF. DNA of the CDR3: TGTGCCAGCAGTTACGTCGGGGGTTCACCCCTCCACTTT.

Comments on this clone: One end of the junction varies from germline; a read error may be responsible. The V call is TRBV7-3, the J call TRBJ2-5, with a tentative D call TRBD1 (7 bases). This CDR3 has 16 amino acids. Germline CDR1 and CDR2: SGHTA and FQGTGA. CDR3 in amino acids: CASSLRAGGPIETRYF. Written as DNA, the CDR3 is TGTGCCAGCAGCTTAAGGGCAGGGGGGCCCATCGAGACCCGGTACTTC.

This clone was observed at least ten times. This chain links TRBV12-3 or TRBV12-4 with TRBJ2-7; TRBD2 aligns across 9 bases. Trimming took 0 bases from V and 6 from J; bases not matched to a gene: 9. The CDR3 contains 16 residues. The chain's CDR3 is CASSLALAGQVAEQYF. CDR3 DNA: TGTGCCAGCAGTTTAGCGCTAGCGGGACAAGTTGCCGAGCAGTACTTC.

The chain uses TRBV20-1 and TRBJ1-5; possible D gene TRBD1, 5 bases. Trimming removed 0 bases at V and 5 bases at J, with 14 bases between. The CDR3 extends over 15 amino acids. CDR1 DFQATT and CDR2 SNEGSKA come from the germline V gene (reference sequence). The CDR3 region has the DNA TGCAGTGCTAGAGATTTCAGGGCAAGGGATCAGCCCCAGCATTTT. Protein: CSARDFRARDQPQHF.

J is TRBJ1-2 and V is TRBV20-1; D unclear. Trimming pared 3 bases from V and 4 bases from J, leaving 6 bases between. Per the germline V gene, CDR1 is DFQATT and CDR2 is SNEGSKA (reference sequence). The CDR3 has 11 residues. The DNA for the CDR3 is TGCAGTGCTAGTTGGGTCTATGGCTACACCTTC. Translating it yields CSASWVYGYTF.

This clone showed up many times. This chain connects TRBV6-1 to TRBJ2-7; 12 nucleotides align to TRBD2. The germline gives CDR1 MNHNS, CDR2 SASEGT. J was trimmed by 7 bases and V by 5 bases; bases with no gene match: 6. The CDR3 contains 14 residues. The CDR3 protein is CASSLAGGPGEQYF. The DNA for the CDR3 is TGTGCCAGCAGTCTAGCGGGAGGGCCTGGGGAGCAGTACTTC.

This clone was recorded at least ten times. The chain employs TRBV5-4 and TRBJ2-1; D perhaps matches TRBD2 (6 bases). In germline, CDR1 is SGHNT, CDR2 YYREEE (reference sequence). There are 12 residues in the CDR3. Trimming removed 0 bases at V and 12 bases at J, with 10 bases between. The CDR3 bases are TGTGCCAGCAGCTTGGATACGGGGGTGCAGTTCTTC. Encoded protein: CASSLDTGVQFF.

This clone was seen only a few times. J is TRBJ1-5 and V is TRBV6-1; 7 positions agree with TRBD1. From germline, CDR1 is MNHNS and CDR2 SASEGT. This CDR3 region has 15 residues. Trimming at V came to 4 bases and at J to 2 bases, leaving 5 bases not matched to a gene. Written as DNA, the CDR3 is TGTGCCAGCAGTGCGGGGACAGAAGGCAATCAGCCCCAGCATTTT. Translating it yields CASSAGTEGNQPQHF.

This clone was counted a few times. V gene TRBV28 combines with J gene TRBJ1-6; 10 bases align to TRBD1. Germline V gene sequence: CDR1 MDHEN, CDR2 SYDVKM. Losses at the gene ends were 10 bases for V and 6 bases for J; bases not matched to a gene: 6. The CDR3 covers 14 residues. The DNA for the CDR3 is TGTGCCATCGCGACAGGGGGCCTTAATTCACCCCTCCACTTT. It codes for CAIATGGLNSPLHF.

The chain recombines TRBV2 with TRBJ1-2; D gene uncertain. Germline loops: CDR1 SNHLY, CDR2 FYNNEI. V shed 4 bases and J shed 1 base, with 7 bases lying between them. This CDR3 contains 13 residues. CDR3 amino acids: CASSGKNNYGYTF. The CDR3, as DNA: TGTGCCAGCAGTGGCAAAAATAACTATGGCTACACCTTC.

This clone was picked up many times. The chain links TRBV15 to TRBJ2-2, with TRBD1 matching over 8 bases. The junction had 2 bases not matched to a gene; V was cut back by 7 bases and J by 1 base. The germline V gene encodes CDR1 LNHNV and CDR2 YYDKDF (reference sequence). The CDR3 sequence is 14 residues long. CDR3 nucleotide sequence: TGTGCCACCACCGGGACAGGGAACACCGGGGAGCTGTTTTTT. Amino acids: CATTGTGNTGELFF. The full variable domain, completed using reference TRBV15 and TRBJ2-2, is DAMVIQNPRYQVTQFGKPVTLSCSQTLNHNVMYWYQQKSSQAPKLLFHYYDKDFNNEADTPDNFQSRRPNTSFCFLDIRSPGLGDTAMYLCATTGTGNTGELFFGEGSRLTVL.

This clone was detected a few times. It may be a read error: a sequence one base away is much more abundant. The chain has TRBV5-4 and TRBJ2-7; possible D gene TRBD2, 6 bases. Germline V gene lookup returns CDR1 SGHNT and CDR2 YYREEE (reference sequence). The length of the CDR3 is 13 residues. The DNA for the CDR3 is TGTGTCAGCAGCTCGGAGGTGCGGGGTGAGCAGTACTTC. Translation: CVSSSEVRGEQYF.

Ten or more counts support this clone. The rearrangement uses TRBV4-1 and TRBJ1-6, with D perhaps TRBD1 (5 bases). V shed 3 bases and J shed 6 bases, with 21 bases lying between them. The CDR3 is 18 residues long. Per the germline V gene, CDR1 is MGHRA and CDR2 is YSYEKL. CDR3 coding DNA: TGCGCCAGCAGCCAGTTCGGCCCCGGAATAGGGACTAATTCACCCCTCCACTTT. Translating gives CASSQFGPGIGTNSPLHF.

This clone was observed many times. V is TRBV4-1 and J is TRBJ2-1; 8 bases are shared with TRBD2. The trim removed 3 bases at V and 7 bases at J, leaving 2 bases unmatched. This CDR3 comprises 13 residues. Germline CDR1 is MGHRA and CDR2 is YSYEKL. In DNA form, the CDR3 reads TGCGCCAGCAGCCATAGCGGGGCTAATGAGCAGTTCTTC. Protein: CASSHSGANEQFF.

The chain links TRBV5-8 to TRBJ1-3; D ambiguous. CDR3 size: 14 residues. Trimming removed 1 base at V and 2 bases at J, with 7 bases between. Germline V gives CDR1 SGHTS, CDR2 YDEGEE. The CDR3 DNA sequence: TGTGCCAGCAGCTTGATCTCGGCTGGAAACACCATATATTTT. It is translated as CASSLISAGNTIYF.

This clone showed up many times. J is TRBJ2-1 and V is TRBV5-1, with TRBD2 identical over 11 bases. Germline trimming cut 6 bases from V and 6 bases from J; bases unmatched to any gene: 8. CDR1 is SGHRS and CDR2 is YFSETQ in the germline V gene. This CDR3 contains 15 residues. The DNA of the CDR3 is TGCGCCAGCACCGTGGCCACTAGCGGGAGCAATGAGCAGTTCTTC. It codes for CASTVATSGSNEQFF.

This clone was seen ten or more times. The rearrangement uses TRBV11-2 and TRBJ2-3; TRBD2 matches at 10 bases. The CDR3 has 14 amino acids. V shed 7 bases and J 5 bases; nucleotides not matched to a gene: 6. Germline V gives CDR1 SGHAT, CDR2 FQNNGV. CDR3 sequence (DNA): TGTGCCAGCAACCCAGCGGGGGGGCAAGATACGCAGTATTTT. Its translation: CASNPAGGQDTQYF. The whole variable domain, remainder taken from reference TRBV11-2 and TRBJ2-3, is EAGVAQSPRYKIIEKRQSVAFWCNPISGHATLYWYQQILGQGPKLLIQFQNNGVVDDSQLPKDRFSAERLKGVDSTLKIQPAKLEDSAVYLCASNPAGGQDTQYFGPGTRLTVL.

The chain has TRBV12-5 and TRBJ2-3; D might be TRBD2 (5 bases). V was clipped by 3 bases and J by 4 bases, with 11 bases between them. The CDR3 covers 14 residues. Germline loops: CDR1 LGHNT, CDR2 FRNRAP. The CDR3 region is CASGLGSAPDTQYF. The CDR3, as DNA: TGTGCTAGTGGTTTAGGGAGTGCCCCAGATACGCAGTATTTT.

CDR3 sequence (DNA): TGCAGTGCTAGACTAGCGGACATATACAATGAGCAGTTCTTC. This translates into CSARLADIYNEQFF. This chain connects TRBV20-1 to TRBJ2-1, with 7 bases aligning to TRBD2. Germline CDR1 reads DFQATT; CDR2 reads SNEGSKA (reference sequence). The V and J ends lost 2 bases and 4 bases, in that order; junction bases with no gene match: 5. The CDR3 extends over 14 amino acids.

This clone was picked up many times. This chain connects TRBV29-1 to TRBJ2-1, with TRBD1 identical over 10 bases. Germline V gene sequence: CDR1 SQVTM, CDR2 ANQGSEA. V shed 4 bases and J 7 bases; nucleotides not matched to a gene: 7. The CDR3 is 14 residues long. This chain's CDR3 is CSVVERDRGNEQFF. CDR3 coding DNA: TGCAGCGTTGTTGAGCGGGACAGGGGTAATGAGCAGTTCTTC.